The subject of this entry is one T cell receptor beta chain. Its matching antigen is unknown. The treatment: oral pan-JAK inhibitor, 5-10 mg twice daily. This CDR3 region has 17 residues. Germline CDR1 SGHNT, CDR2 YYREEE (reference sequence). V shed 7 bases and J shed 1 base, with 21 bases lying between them. The data were taken from a study of CD8+ T cells in alopecia areata. The overall study: Treated individuals took tofacitinib by mouth, 5 to 10 mg twice daily.

General study points: Because of a solitary nonresponder, the connection of baseline CD8+ expansion to response stays uncertain. Alphabeta T cells residing in normal skin are also sequenced in scalp samples.

The sequencing template was cDNA reverse transcribed from extracted RNA. Using immunoSEQ multiplex PCR, the repertoire was profiled, and TCRdb retains in-frame clones only, with some absent. Of 90,000 to 120,000 clones in the sample, roughly 84% were seen once. V usage is TRBV5-4 and J usage is TRBJ2-1; TRBD1 is a possible D gene (7 bases). This material consisted of CD8+ T cells sorted from blood, taken at week 24, from a patient treated with tofacitinib. The receptor's source is a human donor with alopecia areata. CDR3 amino acids: CASRLRGASWSYNEQFF. The CDR3 DNA reads TGTGCCAGCCGGCTCAGGGGGGCTAGTTGGTCCTACAATGAGCAGTTCTTC. The whole variable domain, filled in from reference TRBV5-4 and TRBJ2-1, reads ETGVTQSPTHLIKTRGQQVTLRCSSQSGHNTVSWYQQALGQGPQFIFQYYREEENGRGNFPPRFSGLQFPNYSSELNVNALELDDSALYLCASRLRGASWSYNEQFFGPGTRLTVL.